These 10 T cell receptor beta chains were all obtained from the same sample, sequenced in a study of a mutant IDH1 vaccine in newly diagnosed glioma. The method was immunoSEQ multiplex PCR; TCRdb's version includes in-frame clones alone and lacks a portion of them. The table includes 75,000 to 100,000 clones, 80% to 90% detected once. The time point here: baseline, week 1 (first vaccination visit). As to treatment: pre-vaccination baseline after standard-of-care therapy. The sequencing used PBMCs, collected from a glioma patient treated with radiotherapy, temozolomide or both. These receptors were taken from a woman in her forties or fifties with glioma.

The CDR3 region is CASSDGRRETQYF. The CDR3 DNA sequence: TGTGCCAGCAGTGATGGCAGGCGGGAGACCCAGTACTTC. The chain employs TRBV2 and TRBJ2-5; D is uncertain. Trimming cost V 3 bases and J 5 bases, with 10 bases left between them. This CDR3 region has 13 residues. Germline CDR1 is SNHLY and CDR2 is FYNNEI.

The V and J genes are TRBV19 and TRBJ1-5; D is perhaps TRBD1 (5 bases). The CDR3 has 13 residues. Per the germline V gene, CDR1 is LNHDA and CDR2 is SQIVND (reference sequence). V was clipped by 2 bases and J by 6 bases, with 8 bases between them. This chain's CDR3 is CASSIQGSQPQHF. DNA of the CDR3: TGTGCCAGTAGTATACAGGGCAGTCAGCCCCAGCATTTT. The complete variable domain, with remaining parts taken from reference TRBV19 and TRBJ1-5, reads DGGITQSPKYLFRKEGQNVTLSCEQNLNHDAMYWYRQDPGQGLRLIYYSQIVNDFQKGDIAEGYSVSREKKESFPLTVTSAQKNPTAFYLCASSIQGSQPQHFGDGTRLSIL.

This clone was seen a handful of times. The V call is TRBV5-1, the J call TRBJ1-1; a weak D match, TRBD1 (5 bases). CDR3 length: 12 residues. Germline V gene data show CDR1 as SGHRS and CDR2 as YFSETQ. Trimming pared 4 bases from V and 5 bases from J, leaving 9 bases between. CDR3 sequence reads: CASSPGGTEAFF. The CDR3 DNA reads TGCGCCAGCAGCCCGGGGGGGACTGAAGCTTTCTTT. The full variable domain, rest sourced from reference TRBV5-1 and TRBJ1-1, is KAGVTQTPRYLIKTRGQQVTLSCSPISGHRSVSWYQQTPGQGLQFLFEYFSETQRNKGNFPGRFSGRQFSNSRSEMNVSTLELGDSALYLCASSPGGTEAFFGQGTRLTVV.

The rearrangement links TRBV7-9 to TRBJ2-7; possibly TRBD1 or TRBD2 for D (5 bases each). This CDR3 comprises 13 residues. The germline V gene encodes CDR1 SEHNR and CDR2 FQNEAQ (reference sequence). The V and J ends lost 6 bases and 7 bases respectively, with 16 bases between them. The CDR3 spells CASSQRDATEQYF. CDR3 bases: TGTGCCAGCAGTCAAAGGGACGCAACGGAGCAGTACTTC.

J is TRBJ2-3 and V is TRBV2, with D possibly being TRBD1 (5 bases). Trimming shortened V by 6 bases and J by 4 bases, and 17 bases separated the two germline ends. This CDR3 spans 15 amino acids. CDR1 and CDR2 from the germline V gene are SNHLY and FYNNEI. In nucleotides, the CDR3 is TGTGCCAGCAGATTTAAGGCAGGGTCCGCAGATACGCAGTATTTT. Residues: CASRFKAGSADTQYF. Full variable domain (outside the CDR3, taken from reference TRBV2 and TRBJ2-3): EPEVTQTPSHQVTQMGQEVILRCVPISNHLYFYWYRQILGQKVEFLVSFYNNEISEKSEIFDDQFSVERPDGSNFTLKIRSTKLEDSAMYFCASRFKAGSADTQYFGPGTRLTVL.

The V call is TRBV27, the J call TRBJ2-3; 7 nucleotides match TRBD2. Germline values: CDR1 MNHEY, CDR2 SMNVEV (reference sequence). V was pared by 6 bases and J by 3 bases, with 12 bases of the junction left unmatched. There are 16 residues in the CDR3. Here the CDR3 reads CASRGLSGLKTDTQYF. The CDR3, as DNA: TGTGCCAGCAGAGGACTTAGCGGGCTTAAGACAGATACGCAGTATTTT.

The chain employs TRBV13 and TRBJ2-5; 8 bases map to TRBD2. Germline CDR1 and CDR2: PRHDT and FYEKMQ (reference sequence). CDR3 size: 15 residues. V dropped 1 base and J dropped 5; count of bases not matched to a gene: 6. DNA for the CDR3: TGTGCCAGCAGCTTAGCGGGAGGGCTTATGGAGACCCAGTACTTC. It yields the protein CASSLAGGLMETQYF.

V usage is TRBV29-1 and J usage is TRBJ1-1; D uncertain. The ends were cut back, 7 bases at V and 1 base at J, with 13 bases in the middle. Germline CDR1 is SQVTM and CDR2 is ANQGSEA. The CDR3 consists of 13 residues. The CDR3 DNA follows: TGCAGCGCCCGAGTGTACACGAACACTGAAGCTTTCTTT. Its protein product is CSARVYTNTEAFF.

The chain is built from TRBV5-4 and TRBJ2-2; D tentatively reads TRBD1 or TRBD2 (5 bases each). The CDR3 loop spans 13 amino acids. CDR1 SGHNT and CDR2 YYREEE come from the germline V gene (reference sequence). V lost 0 bases, J lost 5 bases, and 5 bases lay in between. CDR3 nucleotide sequence: TGTGCCAGCAGCTTGGGGGGGACCGGGGAGCTGTTTTTT. Translation: CASSLGGTGELFF.

The rearrangement uses TRBV4-1 and TRBJ2-7; 12 bases align to TRBD2. CDR1 and CDR2 (germline): MGHRA, YSYEKL. Trimming at V came to 0 bases and at J to 0 bases, leaving 3 bases not matched to a gene. The CDR3 is 17 amino acids. The CDR3 protein is CASSQEGLAGFSYEQYF. CDR3 bases: TGCGCCAGCAGCCAAGAAGGACTAGCGGGGTTCTCCTACGAGCAGTACTTC.